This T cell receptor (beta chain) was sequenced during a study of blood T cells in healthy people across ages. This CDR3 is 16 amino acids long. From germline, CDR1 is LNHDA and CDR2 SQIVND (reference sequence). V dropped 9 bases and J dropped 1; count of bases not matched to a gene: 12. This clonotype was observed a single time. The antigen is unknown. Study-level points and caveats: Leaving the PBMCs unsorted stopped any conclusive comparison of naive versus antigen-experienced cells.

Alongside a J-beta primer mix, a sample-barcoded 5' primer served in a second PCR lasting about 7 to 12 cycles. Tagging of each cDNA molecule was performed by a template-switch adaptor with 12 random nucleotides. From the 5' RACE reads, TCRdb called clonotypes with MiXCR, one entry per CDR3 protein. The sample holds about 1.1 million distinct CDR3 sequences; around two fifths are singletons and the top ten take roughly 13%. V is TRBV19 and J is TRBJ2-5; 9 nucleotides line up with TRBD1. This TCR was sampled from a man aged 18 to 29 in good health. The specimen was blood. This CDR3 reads CASKLQGASFQETQYF. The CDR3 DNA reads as TGTGCCAGCAAACTACAGGGGGCTTCGTTCCAAGAGACCCAGTACTTC. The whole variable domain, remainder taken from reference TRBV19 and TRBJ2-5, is DGGITQSPKYLFRKEGQNVTLSCEQNLNHDAMYWYRQDPGQGLRLIYYSQIVNDFQKGDIAEGYSVSREKKESFPLTVTSAQKNPTAFYLCASKLQGASFQETQYFGPGTRLLVL.